Described below is a single T cell receptor (beta chain) sequence and its context. Its antigen is unknown. The read terminates 3 residues before the CDR3 end, so the remaining end is supplied by the germline J gene. The data were produced by immunoSEQ multiplex PCR, yet TCRdb's version contains in-frame clones alone and is incomplete. The sample presents roughly 70,000 clones, none singletons. Blood samples were heparinized, about 5 to 9 ml per donor. Germline values: CDR1 SGHTA, CDR2 FQGNSA. Between the trimmed V and J ends, which lost 5 bases and 9 bases, there was a span of 8 bases. The CDR3 loop spans 11 amino acids. The data originate from a study of T cell clonality in common variable immunodeficiency. Findings and caveats of the study: CVID subjects showed higher TCRbeta clonality than healthy controls. Repertoire-complication correlations in CVID were limited by patient heterogeneity.

The receptor comes from a person between 18 and 70 years old in good health. This chain uses TRBV7-2 with TRBJ2-1, with unresolved D. Sequences were obtained from peripheral blood mononuclear cells. The covered CDR3 bases are TGTGCCAGCAGCCAGTATGGTGAG. This gives the protein CASSQYGE. The entire CDR3 protein reads CASSQYGEQFF.